The present T cell receptor beta chain was sequenced within a study of technical replicates of blood from a handful of donors. Profiled with immunoSEQ multiplex PCR; TCRdb holds only in-frame clones, not every one. The table lists around 72,000 clones, 98% of them singletons. Germline assignment: CDR1 SEHNR and CDR2 FQNEAQ (reference sequence). This CDR3 has 15 residues. V shed 5 bases, J shed 4 bases, and the junction held 4 bases outside the gene matches. The chain uses TRBV7-9 and TRBJ1-3; 11 bases align to TRBD1. Sequences were obtained from T cells isolated from PBMCs. The TCR originated in a human donor in good health. CDR3 residues: CASSPRDRGGNTIYF. CDR3 nucleotide sequence: TGTGCCAGCAGCCCGAGGGACAGGGGGGGAAACACCATATATTTT.